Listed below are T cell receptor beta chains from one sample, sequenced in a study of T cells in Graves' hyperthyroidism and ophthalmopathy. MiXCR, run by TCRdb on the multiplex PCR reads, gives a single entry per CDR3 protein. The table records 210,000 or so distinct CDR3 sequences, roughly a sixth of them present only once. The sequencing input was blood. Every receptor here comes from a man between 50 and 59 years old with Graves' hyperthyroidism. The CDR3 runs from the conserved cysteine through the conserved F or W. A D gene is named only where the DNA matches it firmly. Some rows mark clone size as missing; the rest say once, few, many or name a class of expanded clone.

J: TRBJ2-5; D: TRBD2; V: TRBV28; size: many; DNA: TGTGCCAGCAGCCGGACTAGCGGGAGGGTCTATGAGACCCAGTACTTC; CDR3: CASSRTSGRVYETQYF
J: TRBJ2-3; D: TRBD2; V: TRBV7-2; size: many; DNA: TGTGCCAGCAGCTTAGTTTCCAGCGGGAATACGCAGTATTTT; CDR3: CASSLVSSGNTQYF
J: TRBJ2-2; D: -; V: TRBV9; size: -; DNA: TGTGCCAGCAGCGTAGAGGCACAACCCCGAGTCACCGGGGAGCTGTTTTTT; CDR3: CASSVEAQPRVTGELFF
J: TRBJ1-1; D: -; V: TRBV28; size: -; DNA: TGTGCCAGCAGGCGGGACGGACCCACTGAAGCTTTCTTT; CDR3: CASRRDGPTEAFF
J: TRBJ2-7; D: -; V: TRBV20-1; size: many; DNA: TGCAGTGCTAGAGATCCCACAGGGGGGGGCTACGAGCAGTACTTC; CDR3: CSARDPTGGGYEQYF
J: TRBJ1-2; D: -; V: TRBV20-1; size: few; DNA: TGCAGTGCTGGGACACCTTCCGAAAGAGGCTACACCTTC; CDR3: CSAGTPSERGYTF
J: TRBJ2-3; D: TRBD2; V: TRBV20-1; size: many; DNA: TGCAGTGCCCTTAATTTGCCGGGACTAGCGGGAGGTAGCACAGATACGCAGTATTTT; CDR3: CSALNLPGLAGGSTDTQYF
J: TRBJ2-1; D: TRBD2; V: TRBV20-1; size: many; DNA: TGCAGTGCTCTCCGACTAGCGGAAAACAATGAGCAGTTCTTC; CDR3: CSALRLAENNEQFF
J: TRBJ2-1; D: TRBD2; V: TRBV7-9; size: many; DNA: TGTGCCAGCAGCTCGGGGGGGGGGGGCACTACCTACAATGAGCAGTTCTTC; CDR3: CASSSGGGGTTYNEQFF
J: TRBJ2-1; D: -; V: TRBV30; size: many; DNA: TGTGCCTGGAGTGTACTAGGCGGTCGGACCCAGTTCTTC; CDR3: CAWSVLGGRTQFF
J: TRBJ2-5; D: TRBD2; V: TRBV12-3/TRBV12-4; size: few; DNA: TGTGCCAGCAGCCAAGGGACTAGCGGAAGCGAGACCCAGTACTTC; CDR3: CASSQGTSGSETQYF
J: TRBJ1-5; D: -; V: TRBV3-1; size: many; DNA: TGTGCCAGCAGCCCCCTCGGGTATAGCAATCAGCCCCAGCATTTT; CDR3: CASSPLGYSNQPQHF
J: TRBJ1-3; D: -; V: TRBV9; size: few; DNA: TGTGCCAGCAGCGCCACAGGGACCCCTGGAAACACCATATATTTT; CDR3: CASSATGTPGNTIYF
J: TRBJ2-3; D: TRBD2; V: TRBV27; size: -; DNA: TGTGCCAGCACCACAGCGGGAACTAGCACAGATACGCAGTATTTT; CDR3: CASTTAGTSTDTQYF
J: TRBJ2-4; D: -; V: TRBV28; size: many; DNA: TGTGCCAGCAGTTTACACATTCAGTACTTC; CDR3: CASSLHIQYF
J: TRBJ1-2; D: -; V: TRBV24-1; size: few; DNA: TGTGCCACCAGTGAGTCAGGGGCCTATGGCTACACCTTC; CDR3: CATSESGAYGYTF